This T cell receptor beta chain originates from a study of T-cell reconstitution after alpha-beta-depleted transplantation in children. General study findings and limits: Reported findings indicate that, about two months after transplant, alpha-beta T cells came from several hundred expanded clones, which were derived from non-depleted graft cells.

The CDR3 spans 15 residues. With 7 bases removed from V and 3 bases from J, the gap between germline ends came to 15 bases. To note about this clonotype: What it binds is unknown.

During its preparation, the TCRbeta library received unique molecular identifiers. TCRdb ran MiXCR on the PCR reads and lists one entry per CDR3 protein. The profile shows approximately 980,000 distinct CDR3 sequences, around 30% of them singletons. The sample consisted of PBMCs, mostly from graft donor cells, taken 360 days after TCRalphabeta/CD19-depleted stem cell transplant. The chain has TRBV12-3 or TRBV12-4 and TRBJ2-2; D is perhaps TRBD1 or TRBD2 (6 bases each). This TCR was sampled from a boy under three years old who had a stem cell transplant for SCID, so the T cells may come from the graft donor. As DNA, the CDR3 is TGTGCCAGCAAGGGGGGCGCACGGGACACCGGGGAGCTGTTTTTT. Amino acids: CASKGGARDTGELFF.